This is a list of T cell receptor beta chains from one sample in a study of shared clonotypes between healthy human individuals. The method was immunoSEQ multiplex PCR; TCRdb's version includes in-frame clones alone and lacks a portion of them. The sample carries about 2.3 million clones, over 90% recorded once. Sequenced input: naive CD4+ T cells from PBMCs. These receptors all come from a man aged 18 to 29 in good health. Some clones in this sample may be carry-over from other donors' samples. Each CDR3 is given with its conserved first and last residue.

V gene: TRBV28; J gene: TRBJ2-1; CDR3 protein: CASSPTSGVNEQFF
V gene: TRBV28; J gene: TRBJ2-2; CDR3 protein: CASSLLSPSTGELFF
V gene: TRBV28; J gene: TRBJ2-7; CDR3 protein: CASSLTQGLAGPIFYEQYF
V gene: TRBV5-6; J gene: TRBJ2-3; CDR3 protein: CASSLALGLAGGSTDTQYF
V gene: TRBV4-1; J gene: TRBJ1-5; CDR3 protein: CASSQVTGLNQPQHF
V gene: TRBV6-4; J gene: TRBJ2-3; CDR3 protein: CASSDLLSDTQYF
V gene: TRBV7-9; J gene: TRBJ1-1; CDR3 protein: CASTSGTGLNTEAFF
V gene: TRBV5-1; J gene: TRBJ2-3; CDR3 protein: CASRLAGRADTQYF
V gene: TRBV18; J gene: TRBJ1-2; CDR3 protein: CASSPPSTGVVGYTF
V gene: TRBV2; J gene: TRBJ1-5; CDR3 protein: CASSERGGTHQPQHF
V gene: TRBV6-1; J gene: TRBJ2-1; CDR3 protein: CASSRYPPRNEQFF
V gene: TRBV5-1; J gene: TRBJ2-3; CDR3 protein: CASSLYNAETDTQYF
V gene: TRBV5-4; J gene: TRBJ2-3; CDR3 protein: CASSLDTDTQYF
V gene: TRBV6-5; J gene: TRBJ1-5; CDR3 protein: CASSRDTNQPQHF
V gene: TRBV5-5; J gene: TRBJ2-7; CDR3 protein: CASNSDRTSYEQYF
V gene: TRBV6-5; J gene: TRBJ1-2; CDR3 protein: CASSYLRTGAREGYTF
V gene: TRBV5-6; J gene: TRBJ1-2; CDR3 protein: CASSLGTLNYGYTF
V gene: TRBV5-4; J gene: TRBJ2-3; CDR3 protein: CASSQATRGDTQYF
V gene: TRBV11-2; J gene: TRBJ2-7; CDR3 protein: CASSLISGQQYF
V gene: TRBV9; J gene: TRBJ2-5; CDR3 protein: CASSVVPPAETQYF
V gene: TRBV9; J gene: TRBJ2-3; CDR3 protein: CASSASVDTQYF
V gene: TRBV30; J gene: TRBJ1-6; CDR3 protein: CAWALGGNSPLHF
V gene: TRBV2; J gene: TRBJ1-2; CDR3 protein: CASSSGTGGPSYGYTF